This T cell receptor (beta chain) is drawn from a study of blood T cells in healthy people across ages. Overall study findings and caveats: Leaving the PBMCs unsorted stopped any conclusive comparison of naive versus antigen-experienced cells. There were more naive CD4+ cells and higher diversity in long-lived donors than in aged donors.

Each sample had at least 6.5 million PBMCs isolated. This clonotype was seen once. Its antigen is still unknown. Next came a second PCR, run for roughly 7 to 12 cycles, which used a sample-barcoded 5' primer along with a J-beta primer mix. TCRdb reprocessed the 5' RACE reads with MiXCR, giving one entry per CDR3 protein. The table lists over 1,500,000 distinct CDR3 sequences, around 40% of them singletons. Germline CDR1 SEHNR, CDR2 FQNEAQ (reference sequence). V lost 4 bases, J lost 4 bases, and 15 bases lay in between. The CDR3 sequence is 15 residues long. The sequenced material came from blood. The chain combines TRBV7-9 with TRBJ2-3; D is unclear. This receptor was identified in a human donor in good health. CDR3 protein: CASSSGGISADTQYF. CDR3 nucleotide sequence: TGTGCCAGCAGCTCGGGTGGCATTTCGGCAGATACGCAGTATTTT.